The 17 T cell receptor beta chains given below trace back to one sample, sequenced in a study of a mutant IDH1 vaccine in newly diagnosed glioma. Their cognate antigens are unknown. Sequencing used immunoSEQ multiplex PCR; TCRdb keeps in-frame clones, though not all of them. The sample lists tens of thousands of clones, roughly 70% occurring once. Time point denoted: week 47, end of study. A single vaccine dose contained 300 ug of mutant IDH1 20-mer peptide, and topical imiquimod was used with it. The material sequenced was PBMCs, taken from a glioma patient whose treatment included an IDH1 peptide vaccine. Receptors originate from a man in his forties with glioma.

In its sample, this clone was seen a few times. This chain links TRBV25-1 with TRBJ2-1; D uncertain. V lost 2 bases and J lost 8, with 13 bases in between. CDR3 length: 14 residues. Germline-derived CDR1 and CDR2 are MGHDK and SYGVNS. As DNA, the CDR3 is TGTGCCAGCAGTGAAACGTCGTTCGGAGATGAGCAGTTCTTC. It is translated as CASSETSFGDEQFF.

The CDR3 reads CASSLRQGSYEQYF. The CDR3 DNA reads TGTGCCAGCAGCCTTCGACAGGGATCCTACGAGCAGTACTTC. V is TRBV4-2 and J is TRBJ2-7; 7 bases match TRBD1. Germline V gene data show CDR1 as LGHNA and CDR2 as YNFKEQ. With 4 bases clipped from V and 1 base from J, the junction kept 4 bases outside the gene matches. CDR3 length: 14 amino acids.

The V gene is TRBV19, the J gene TRBJ2-2; possibly TRBD1 for D (5 bases). This CDR3 is 12 amino acids long. V shed 6 bases and J shed 7 bases, with 9 bases lying between them. Looked up from germline, CDR1 is LNHDA and CDR2 is SQIVND (reference sequence). CDR3 residues: CASRGLDGELFF. The CDR3 nucleotides are TGTGCCAGTAGGGGGCTAGACGGGGAGCTGTTTTTT.

The chain couples TRBV6-5 to TRBJ1-4, with D possibly being TRBD1 (6 bases). Germline CDR1 reads MNHEY; CDR2 reads SVGAGI. The CDR3 extends over 13 amino acids. V lost 7 bases and J lost 6, with 12 bases in between. The CDR3 spells CASTRTAYEKLFF. The CDR3 nucleotides read TGTGCCAGCACCCGGACAGCTTATGAAAAACTGTTTTTT.

CDR3 sequence: CASFRDLRVTEAFF. In DNA, the CDR3 is TGTGCCAGCTTCCGGGACTTAAGAGTTACTGAAGCTTTCTTT. J is TRBJ1-1 and V is TRBV7-9, with D tentatively TRBD1 (5 bases). The CDR3 is 14 amino acids. Germline values: CDR1 SEHNR, CDR2 FQNEAQ (reference sequence). Trimming pared 8 bases from V and 5 bases from J, leaving 18 bases between.

This clone was found once. The chain carries TRBV7-8 and TRBJ2-6; 9 bases agree with TRBD1. J lost 1 base, V lost 5 bases, and 6 bases had no gene match. The CDR3 runs 17 residues. Germline V gene sequence: CDR1 SGHVS, CDR2 FQNEAQ. The CDR3 DNA reads as TGTGCCAGCAGCCCGGGACAGGGTGTATCTGGGGCCAACGTCCTGACTTTC. Translation: CASSPGQGVSGANVLTF.

The chain carries TRBV27 and TRBJ2-7, with D tentatively TRBD1 (6 bases). Germline CDR1 and CDR2: MNHEY and SMNVEV (reference sequence). Trimming shortened V by 0 bases and J by 2 bases, and 8 bases separated the two germline ends. The CDR3 spans 14 residues. The CDR3 spells CASSLSRGPYEQYV. The CDR3 bases are TGTGCCAGCAGTTTATCCAGGGGCCCCTACGAGCAGTACGTC.

This sequence joins TRBV7-8 and TRBJ1-1; a weak D match, TRBD1 (5 bases). V lost 5 bases and J lost 6, with 16 bases in between. The CDR3 consists of 14 residues. CDR1 SGHVS and CDR2 FQNEAQ come from the germline V gene. The CDR3 DNA is TGTGCCAGCAGCCGATCAGGGAGTTACGCTGAAGCTTTCTTT. Residues: CASSRSGSYAEAFF.

CDR3: CASSSRTTRGYGYTF. Here the CDR3 DNA reads TGTGCCAGTAGTTCAAGGACTACCCGTGGGTATGGCTACACCTTC. The chain employs TRBV19 and TRBJ1-2; D unclear. The CDR3 contains 15 residues. The germline V and J ends were trimmed by 5 bases and 5 bases, with 18 bases remaining between them. Germline CDR1 and CDR2: LNHDA and SQIVND (reference sequence).

This clone was counted a few times. This chain connects TRBV6-1 to TRBJ2-7; 9 bases map to TRBD2. The CDR3 sequence is 15 residues long. V trimming: 6 bases; J trimming: 2 bases; junction bases outside the gene matches: 8. Per germline, CDR1 MNHNS and CDR2 SASEGT. The CDR3 region has the DNA TGTGCCAGCAGCGTCAGGGGCGGGGGGGCCTACGAGCAGTACGTC. The encoded protein is CASSVRGGGAYEQYV.

The gene calls are TRBV2 and TRBJ2-2; perhaps TRBD2 as D (5 bases). Germline V CDR1 and CDR2: SNHLY, FYNNEI. Trimming took 3 bases from V and 4 from J, leaving 12 bases between them. The CDR3 runs 15 residues. The CDR3 reads CASSEEAVATGELFF. In nucleotides, the CDR3 is TGTGCCAGCAGTGAGGAGGCAGTAGCCACCGGGGAGCTGTTTTTT. The variable domain in full, completed from reference TRBV2 and TRBJ2-2, reads EPEVTQTPSHQVTQMGQEVILRCVPISNHLYFYWYRQILGQKVEFLVSFYNNEISEKSEIFDDQFSVERPDGSNFTLKIRSTKLEDSAMYFCASSEEAVATGELFFGEGSRLTVL.

The chain uses TRBV27 and TRBJ2-2; 7 nucleotides match TRBD1. V was pared by 7 bases and J by 1 base, with 6 bases of the junction left unmatched. From germline, CDR1 is MNHEY and CDR2 SMNVEV (reference sequence). This CDR3 has 15 amino acids. The chain's CDR3 is CASKPTGMNTGELFF. The CDR3 region has the DNA TGTGCCAGCAAACCGACAGGGATGAACACCGGGGAGCTGTTTTTT.

The chain has TRBV7-9 and TRBJ2-1; D uncertain. This CDR3 is 11 amino acids long. The ends were cut back, 5 bases at V and 6 bases at J, with 5 bases in the middle. In germline, CDR1 is SEHNR, CDR2 FQNEAQ (reference sequence). The CDR3 DNA follows: TGTGCCAGCAGCAGGGTCAATGAGCAGTTCTTC. Amino acid sequence: CASSRVNEQFF.

V gene TRBV2 combines with J gene TRBJ2-5; perhaps TRBD1 as D (5 bases). The V gene's germline CDR1 is SNHLY and CDR2 FYNNEI. The CDR3 loop spans 13 amino acids. V lost 2 bases, J lost 4 bases, and 8 bases lay in between. DNA of the CDR3: TGTGCCAGCAGTGAAAACAGGCGAGAGACCCAGTACTTC. Its protein is CASSENRRETQYF. The variable domain in full, with the rest retrieved from reference TRBV2 and TRBJ2-5, is EPEVTQTPSHQVTQMGQEVILRCVPISNHLYFYWYRQILGQKVEFLVSFYNNEISEKSEIFDDQFSVERPDGSNFTLKIRSTKLEDSAMYFCASSENRRETQYFGPGTRLLVL.

The chain links TRBV2 to TRBJ2-5, with TRBD1 as a possible D gene (5 bases). Germline CDR1 reads SNHLY; CDR2 reads FYNNEI. Trimming stripped 2 bases from V and 7 bases from J, with 11 bases between. The CDR3 covers 13 residues. The CDR3 DNA follows: TGTGCCAGCAGTGAATATGGGGCAGGGACCCAGTACTTC. It translates to CASSEYGAGTQYF. Supplemented by reference TRBV2 and TRBJ2-5, the full variable domain reads EPEVTQTPSHQVTQMGQEVILRCVPISNHLYFYWYRQILGQKVEFLVSFYNNEISEKSEIFDDQFSVERPDGSNFTLKIRSTKLEDSAMYFCASSEYGAGTQYFGPGTRLLVL.

V usage is TRBV27 and J usage is TRBJ2-3; 9 bases map to TRBD1. CDR1 MNHEY and CDR2 SMNVEV come from the germline V gene (reference sequence). CDR3 size: 16 residues. V lost 6 bases to trimming and J lost 2 bases; unmatched junction nucleotides: 9. CDR3 amino acids: CASSRPGQGYTDTQYF. The CDR3, as DNA: TGTGCCAGCAGCCGTCCGGGACAGGGATACACAGATACGCAGTATTTT.

The genes are TRBV18 and TRBJ2-7; the match to TRBD2 covers 8 bases. The V gene's germline CDR1 is KGHSH and CDR2 LQKENI. V lost 3 bases to trimming and J lost 2 bases; unmatched junction nucleotides: 6. The CDR3 is 15 amino acids. CDR3: CASSPGGDMTYEQYF. The CDR3 region has the DNA TGTGCCAGCTCACCCGGGGGGGACATGACCTACGAGCAGTACTTC.